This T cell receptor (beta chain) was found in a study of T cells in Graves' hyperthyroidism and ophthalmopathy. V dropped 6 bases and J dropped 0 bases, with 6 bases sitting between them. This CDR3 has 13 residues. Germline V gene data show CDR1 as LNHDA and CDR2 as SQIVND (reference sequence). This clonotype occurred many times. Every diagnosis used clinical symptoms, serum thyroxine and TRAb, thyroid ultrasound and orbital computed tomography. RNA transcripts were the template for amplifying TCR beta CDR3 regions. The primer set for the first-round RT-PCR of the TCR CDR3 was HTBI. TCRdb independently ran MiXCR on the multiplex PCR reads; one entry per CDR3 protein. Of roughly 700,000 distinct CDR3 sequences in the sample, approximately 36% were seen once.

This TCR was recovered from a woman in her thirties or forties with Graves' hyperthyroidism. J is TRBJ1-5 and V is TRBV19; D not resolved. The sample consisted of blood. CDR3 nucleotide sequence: TGTGCCAGTAGAGATACTAGCAATCAGCCCCAGCATTTT. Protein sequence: CASRDTSNQPQHF.